This record covers a single T cell receptor (beta chain). Its target is not known. The data derive from a study of T cells after posttransplantation cyclophosphamide. The naive gate required viable CD3+CD4+ or CD3+CD8+ cells with CCR7+CD45RA+CD45RO-CD95-CD27+CD28+ phenotype. This related bone marrow graft donor gave peripheral blood on the day of marrow donation. Germline V gives CDR1 MNHEY, CDR2 SVGAGI. The CDR3 loop spans 16 amino acids. The junction had 3 bases not matched to a gene; V was cut back by 0 bases and J by 4 bases. Findings of the study overall: Later blood repertoires were often dominated by clones from the donor CD8+ memory compartment.

Clones were read by immunoSEQ multiplex PCR, and TCRdb kept only the in-frame ones, dropping some. This sample has about 31,000 clones; about nine tenths occur once, and the top ten carry 0.24%. Sequenced material: naive CD4+ T cells sorted from PBMCs. The TCR originated in a woman between 55 and 75 years old in good health, CMV-negative, and a related stem cell transplant donor. The chain combines TRBV6-5 with TRBJ2-1, with 10 bases that match TRBD2. In DNA form, the CDR3 reads TGTGCCAGCAGTTACTCAAGGACTAGCGGTTACAATGAGCAGTTCTTC. It codes for CASSYSRTSGYNEQFF.